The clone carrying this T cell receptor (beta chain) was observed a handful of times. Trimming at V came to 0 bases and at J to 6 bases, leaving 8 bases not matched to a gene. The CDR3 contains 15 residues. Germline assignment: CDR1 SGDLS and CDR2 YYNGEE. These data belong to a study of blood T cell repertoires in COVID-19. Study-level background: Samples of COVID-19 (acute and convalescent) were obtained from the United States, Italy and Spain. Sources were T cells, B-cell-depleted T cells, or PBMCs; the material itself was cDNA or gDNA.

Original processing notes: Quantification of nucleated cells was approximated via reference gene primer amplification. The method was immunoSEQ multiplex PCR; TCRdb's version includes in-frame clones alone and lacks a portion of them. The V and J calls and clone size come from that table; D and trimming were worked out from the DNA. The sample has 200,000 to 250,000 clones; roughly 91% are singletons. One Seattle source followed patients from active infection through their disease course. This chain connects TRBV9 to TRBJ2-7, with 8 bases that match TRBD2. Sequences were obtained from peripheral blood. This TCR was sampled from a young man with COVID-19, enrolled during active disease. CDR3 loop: CASSVAPGGFGEQYF. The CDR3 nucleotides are TGTGCCAGCAGCGTAGCCCCGGGGGGGTTCGGCGAGCAGTACTTC.